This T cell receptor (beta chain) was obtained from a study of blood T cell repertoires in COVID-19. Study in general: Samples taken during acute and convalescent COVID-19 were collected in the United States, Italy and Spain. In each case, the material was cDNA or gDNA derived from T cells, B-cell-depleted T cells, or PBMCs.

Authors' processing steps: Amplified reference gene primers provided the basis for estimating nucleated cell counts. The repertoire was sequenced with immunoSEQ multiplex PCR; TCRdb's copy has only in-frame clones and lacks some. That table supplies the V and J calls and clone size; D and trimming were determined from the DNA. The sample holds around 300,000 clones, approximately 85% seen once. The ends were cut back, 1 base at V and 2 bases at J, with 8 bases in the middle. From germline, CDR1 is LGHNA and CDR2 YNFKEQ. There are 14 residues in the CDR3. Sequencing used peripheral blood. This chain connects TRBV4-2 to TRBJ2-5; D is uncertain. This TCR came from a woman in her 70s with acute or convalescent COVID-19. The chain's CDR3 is CASSQVTGQETQYF. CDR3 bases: TGTGCCAGCAGCCAAGTGACCGGGCAAGAGACCCAGTACTTC.